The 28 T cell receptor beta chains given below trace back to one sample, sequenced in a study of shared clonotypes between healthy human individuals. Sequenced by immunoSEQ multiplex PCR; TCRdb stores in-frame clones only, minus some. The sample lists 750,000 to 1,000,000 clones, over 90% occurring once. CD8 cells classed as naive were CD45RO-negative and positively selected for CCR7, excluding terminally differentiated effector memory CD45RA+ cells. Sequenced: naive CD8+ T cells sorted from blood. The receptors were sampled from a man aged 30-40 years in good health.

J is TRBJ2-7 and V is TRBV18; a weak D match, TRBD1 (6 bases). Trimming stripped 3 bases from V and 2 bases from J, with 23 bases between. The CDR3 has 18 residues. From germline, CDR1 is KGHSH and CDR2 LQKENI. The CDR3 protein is CASSPLGPTQGRAYEQYF. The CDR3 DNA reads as TGTGCCAGCTCACCCCTAGGACCCACACAGGGCCGGGCCTACGAGCAGTACTTC.

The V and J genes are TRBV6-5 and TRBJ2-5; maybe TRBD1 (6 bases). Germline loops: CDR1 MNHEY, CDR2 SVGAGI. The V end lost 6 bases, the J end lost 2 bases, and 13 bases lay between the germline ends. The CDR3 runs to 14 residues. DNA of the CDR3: TGTGCCAGCAGCAAAAGGACAGCTCAAGAGACCCAGTACTTC. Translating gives CASSKRTAQETQYF.

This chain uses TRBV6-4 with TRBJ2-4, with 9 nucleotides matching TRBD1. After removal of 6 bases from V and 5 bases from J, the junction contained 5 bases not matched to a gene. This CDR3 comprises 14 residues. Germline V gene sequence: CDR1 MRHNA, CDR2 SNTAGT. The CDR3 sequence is CASSRTGEENIQYF. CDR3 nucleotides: TGTGCCAGCAGCCGGACAGGGGAGGAAAACATTCAGTACTTC.

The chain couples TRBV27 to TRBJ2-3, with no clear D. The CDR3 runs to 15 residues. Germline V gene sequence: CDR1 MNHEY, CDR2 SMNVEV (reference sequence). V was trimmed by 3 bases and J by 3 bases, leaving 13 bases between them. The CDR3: CASSFGLGGTDTQYF. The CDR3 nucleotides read TGTGCCAGCAGTTTTGGGCTGGGCGGAACAGATACGCAGTATTTT.

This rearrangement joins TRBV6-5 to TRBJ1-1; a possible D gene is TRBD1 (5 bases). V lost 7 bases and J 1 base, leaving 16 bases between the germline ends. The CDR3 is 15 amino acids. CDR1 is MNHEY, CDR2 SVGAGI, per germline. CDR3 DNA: TGTGCCAGCAACCTACCGGGGCGAGCGAACACTGAAGCTTTCTTT. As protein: CASNLPGRANTEAFF.

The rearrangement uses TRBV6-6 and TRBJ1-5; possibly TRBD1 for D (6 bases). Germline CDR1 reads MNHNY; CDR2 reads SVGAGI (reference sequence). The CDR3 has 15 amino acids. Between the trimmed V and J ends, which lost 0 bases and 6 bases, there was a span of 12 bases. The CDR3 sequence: CASSYSGGTGQPQHF. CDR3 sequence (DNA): TGTGCCAGCAGTTACTCGGGGGGCACAGGTCAGCCCCAGCATTTT.

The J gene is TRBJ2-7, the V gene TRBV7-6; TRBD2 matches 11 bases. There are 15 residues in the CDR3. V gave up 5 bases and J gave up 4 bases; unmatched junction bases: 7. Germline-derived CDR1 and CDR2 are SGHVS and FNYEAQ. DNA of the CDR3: TGTGCCAGCAGCCCCCTGACTAGCGGGGATTACGAGCAGTACTTC. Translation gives CASSPLTSGDYEQYF.

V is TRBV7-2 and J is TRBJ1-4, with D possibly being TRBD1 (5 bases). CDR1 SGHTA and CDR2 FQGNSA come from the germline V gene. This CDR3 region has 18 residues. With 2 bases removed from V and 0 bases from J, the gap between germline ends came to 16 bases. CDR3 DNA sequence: TGTGCCAGCAGCTTACTCCCCCCAGGGTTTGCAACTAATGAAAAACTGTTTTTT. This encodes CASSLLPPGFATNEKLFF.

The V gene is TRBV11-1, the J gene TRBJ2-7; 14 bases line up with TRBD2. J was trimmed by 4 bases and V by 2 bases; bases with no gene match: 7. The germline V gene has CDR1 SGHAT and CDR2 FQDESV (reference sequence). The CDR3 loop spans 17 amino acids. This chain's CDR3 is CASSLRGLAGVEYEQYF. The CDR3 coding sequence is TGTGCCAGCAGCTTAAGGGGACTAGCGGGAGTGGAGTACGAGCAGTACTTC.

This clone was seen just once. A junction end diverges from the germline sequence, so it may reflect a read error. The CDR3 protein is CASSIAGESDATSEKLFF. DNA of the CDR3: TGTGCCAGTAGTATAGCGGGTGAATCTGACGCAACTAGTGAAAAACTGTTTTTT. V usage is TRBV19 and J usage is TRBJ1-4, with no clear D. The CDR3 runs to 18 residues. Germline assignment: CDR1 LNHDA and CDR2 SQIVND (reference sequence).

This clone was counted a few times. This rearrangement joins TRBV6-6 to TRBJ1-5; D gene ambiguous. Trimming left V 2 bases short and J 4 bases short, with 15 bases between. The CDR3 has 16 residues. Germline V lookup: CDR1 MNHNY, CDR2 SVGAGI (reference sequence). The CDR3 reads CASSYTAGPLNQPQHF. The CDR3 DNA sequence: TGTGCCAGCAGTTACACGGCCGGACCGTTAAATCAGCCCCAGCATTTT.

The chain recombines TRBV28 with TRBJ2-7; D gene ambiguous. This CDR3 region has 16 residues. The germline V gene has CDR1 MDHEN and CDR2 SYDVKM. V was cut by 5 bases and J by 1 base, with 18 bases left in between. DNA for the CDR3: TGTGCCAGCAGTCCGACAACCTCGGAGTGGTCCTACGAGCAGTACTTC. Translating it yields CASSPTTSEWSYEQYF. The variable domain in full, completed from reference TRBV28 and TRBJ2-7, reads DVKVTQSSRYLVKRTGEKVFLECVQDMDHENMFWYRQDPGLGLRLIYFSYDVKMKEKGDIPEGYSVSREKKERFSLILESASTNQTSMYLCASSPTTSEWSYEQYFGPGTRLTVT.

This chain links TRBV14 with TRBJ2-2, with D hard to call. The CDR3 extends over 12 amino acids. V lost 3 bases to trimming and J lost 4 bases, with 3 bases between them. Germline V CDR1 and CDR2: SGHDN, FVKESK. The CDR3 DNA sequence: TGTGCCAGCAGCCACTCCACCGGGGAGCTGTTTTTT. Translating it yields CASSHSTGELFF.

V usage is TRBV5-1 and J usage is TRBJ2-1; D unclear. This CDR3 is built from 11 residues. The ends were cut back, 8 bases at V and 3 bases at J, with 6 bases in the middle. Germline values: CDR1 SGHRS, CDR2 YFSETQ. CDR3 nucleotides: TGCGCCAGTGAACTCTACAATGAGCAGTTCTTC. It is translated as CASELYNEQFF. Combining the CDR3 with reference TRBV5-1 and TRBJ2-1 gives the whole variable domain KAGVTQTPRYLIKTRGQQVTLSCSPISGHRSVSWYQQTPGQGLQFLFEYFSETQRNKGNFPGRFSGRQFSNSRSEMNVSTLELGDSALYLCASELYNEQFFGPGTRLTVL.

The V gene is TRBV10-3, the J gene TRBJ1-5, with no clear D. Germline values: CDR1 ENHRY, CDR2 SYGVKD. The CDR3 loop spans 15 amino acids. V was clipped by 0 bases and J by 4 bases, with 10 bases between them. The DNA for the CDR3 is TGTGCCATCAGTGAGTCGACCACACCTAATCAGCCCCAGCATTTT. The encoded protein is CAISESTTPNQPQHF.

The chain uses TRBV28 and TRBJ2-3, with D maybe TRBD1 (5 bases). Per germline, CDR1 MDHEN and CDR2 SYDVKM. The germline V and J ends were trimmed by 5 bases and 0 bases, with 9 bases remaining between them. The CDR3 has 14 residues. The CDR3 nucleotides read TGTGCCAGCAGTCCGACAGATAGCACAGATACGCAGTATTTT. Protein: CASSPTDSTDTQYF.

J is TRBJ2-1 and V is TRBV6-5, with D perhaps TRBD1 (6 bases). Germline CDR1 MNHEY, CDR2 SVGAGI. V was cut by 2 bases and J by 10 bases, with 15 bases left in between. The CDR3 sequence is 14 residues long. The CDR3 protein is CASSYVGDNSEQFF. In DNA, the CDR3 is TGTGCCAGCAGTTACGTGGGGGACAACTCAGAGCAGTTCTTC.

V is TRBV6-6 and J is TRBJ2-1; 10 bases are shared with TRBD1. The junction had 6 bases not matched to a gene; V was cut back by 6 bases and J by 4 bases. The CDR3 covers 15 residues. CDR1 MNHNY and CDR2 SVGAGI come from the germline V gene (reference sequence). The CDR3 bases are TGTGCCAGCAGATACCGGGACAGGGGTTACAATGAGCAGTTCTTC. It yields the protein CASRYRDRGYNEQFF.

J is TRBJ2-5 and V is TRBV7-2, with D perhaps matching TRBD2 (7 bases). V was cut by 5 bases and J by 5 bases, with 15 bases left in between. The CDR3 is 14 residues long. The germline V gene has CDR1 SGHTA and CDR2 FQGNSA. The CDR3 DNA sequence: TGTGCCAGCAGCGGACTCGGGGGGCACGAGACCCAGTACTTC. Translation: CASSGLGGHETQYF.

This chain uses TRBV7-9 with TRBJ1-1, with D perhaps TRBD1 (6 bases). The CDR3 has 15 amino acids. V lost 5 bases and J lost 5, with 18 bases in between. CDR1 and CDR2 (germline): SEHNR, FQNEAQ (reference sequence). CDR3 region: CASSPLTGRGTEAFF. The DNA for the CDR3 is TGTGCCAGCAGCCCTCTCACAGGGCGGGGAACTGAAGCTTTCTTT.

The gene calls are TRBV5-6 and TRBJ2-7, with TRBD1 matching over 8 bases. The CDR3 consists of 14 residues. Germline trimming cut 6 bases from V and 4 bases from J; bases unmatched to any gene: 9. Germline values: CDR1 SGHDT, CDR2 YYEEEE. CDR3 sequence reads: CASTAGTGFYEQYF. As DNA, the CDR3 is TGTGCCAGCACCGCCGGGACAGGCTTTTACGAGCAGTACTTC. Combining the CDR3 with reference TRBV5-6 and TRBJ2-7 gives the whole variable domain DAGVTQSPTHLIKTRGQQVTLRCSPKSGHDTVSWYQQALGQGPQFIFQYYEEEERQRGNFPDRFSGHQFPNYSSELNVNALLLGDSALYLCASTAGTGFYEQYFGPGTRLTVT.

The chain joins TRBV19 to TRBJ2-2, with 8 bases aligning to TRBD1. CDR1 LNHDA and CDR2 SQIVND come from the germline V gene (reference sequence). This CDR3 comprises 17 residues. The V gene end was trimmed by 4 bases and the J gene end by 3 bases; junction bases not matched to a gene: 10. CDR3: CASSTPADRVDTGELFF. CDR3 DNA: TGTGCCAGTAGTACCCCCGCGGACAGGGTCGACACCGGGGAGCTGTTTTTT.

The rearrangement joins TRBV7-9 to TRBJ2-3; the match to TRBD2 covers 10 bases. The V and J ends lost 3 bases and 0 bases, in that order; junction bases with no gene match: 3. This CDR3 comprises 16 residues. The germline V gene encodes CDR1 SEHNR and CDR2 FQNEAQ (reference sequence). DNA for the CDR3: TGTGCCAGCAGCTTCACTAGCGGGGCTAGCACAGATACGCAGTATTTT. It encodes CASSFTSGASTDTQYF.

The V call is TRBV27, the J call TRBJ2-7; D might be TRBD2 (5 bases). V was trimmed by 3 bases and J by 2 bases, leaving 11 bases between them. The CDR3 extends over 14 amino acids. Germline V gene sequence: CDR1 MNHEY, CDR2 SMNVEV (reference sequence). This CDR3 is CASSFSGAAYEQYF. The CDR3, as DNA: TGTGCCAGCAGTTTCAGCGGAGCAGCCTACGAGCAGTACTTC.

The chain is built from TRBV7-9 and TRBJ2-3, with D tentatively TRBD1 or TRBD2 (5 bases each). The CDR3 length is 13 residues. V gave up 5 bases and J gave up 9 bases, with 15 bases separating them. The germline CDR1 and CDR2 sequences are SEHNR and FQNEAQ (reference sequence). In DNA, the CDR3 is TGTGCCAGCAGCCTTAGGGGAGACGGAACGCAGTATTTT. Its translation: CASSLRGDGTQYF.

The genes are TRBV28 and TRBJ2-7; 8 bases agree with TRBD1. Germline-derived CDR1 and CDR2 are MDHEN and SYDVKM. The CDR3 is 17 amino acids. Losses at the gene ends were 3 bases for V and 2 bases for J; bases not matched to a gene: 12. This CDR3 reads CASSFHRGQGGTYEQYF. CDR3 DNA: TGTGCCAGCAGTTTTCACCGAGGACAGGGTGGAACCTACGAGCAGTACTTC.

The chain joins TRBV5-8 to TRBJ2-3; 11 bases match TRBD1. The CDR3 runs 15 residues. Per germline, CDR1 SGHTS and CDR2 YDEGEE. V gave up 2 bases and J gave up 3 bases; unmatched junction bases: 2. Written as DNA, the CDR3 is TGTGCCAGCAGCTTCCGGGACAGGGGGACAGATACGCAGTATTTT. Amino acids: CASSFRDRGTDTQYF.

The DNA for the CDR3 is TGCGCCAGCAGCCAAGAGTGGCAGGCCAACTCCTACGAGCAGTACTTC. Residues: CASSQEWQANSYEQYF. The J gene is TRBJ2-7, the V gene TRBV4-1; D is undetermined. V gave up 0 bases and J gave up 0 bases, with 12 bases separating them. CDR1 is MGHRA and CDR2 is YSYEKL in the germline V gene. The CDR3 is 16 residues long.